This T cell receptor beta chain was captured by sequencing in a study of neoadjuvant anti-PD-1 for oral cavity cancer. For the study at large: Patients without progression got a fourth dose around day 43.

Patients had HPV-negative, locally advanced oral cavity squamous cell carcinoma. Sequencing used immunoSEQ multiplex PCR; TCRdb keeps in-frame clones, though not all of them. The table shows around 15,000 clones, with around 74% occurring only once. The germline CDR1 and CDR2 sequences are SQVTM and ANQGSEA. The CDR3 has 13 residues. With 7 bases removed from V and 4 bases from J, the gap between germline ends came to 14 bases. Specimen: PBMCs, collected before nivolumab (anti-PD-1) treatment. V gene TRBV29-1 combines with J gene TRBJ2-1, with D possibly matching TRBD2 (7 bases). This receptor was identified in a person aged 35 to 85 with oral cavity squamous cell carcinoma. The CDR3: CSAQGGAYNEQFF. The DNA of the CDR3 is TGCAGCGCCCAAGGGGGGGCTTACAATGAGCAGTTCTTC.